These 32 T cell receptor beta chains were sequenced from one sample in a study of blood T cell repertoires in COVID-19. Method: immunoSEQ multiplex PCR; TCRdb's copy keeps in-frame clones and lacks some. Of approximately 260,000 clones in the sample, roughly 87% are singletons; the top ten hold around 6.9%. Sequences were obtained from peripheral blood. The receptors were gathered from a man aged 55 to 70 who had recovered from COVID-19.

This clone showed up just once. V is TRBV5-1 and J is TRBJ2-7; D might be TRBD1 (6 bases). CDR1 is SGHRS, CDR2 YFSETQ, per germline. The CDR3 sequence is 16 residues long. Trimming left V 4 bases short and J 2 bases short, with 19 bases between. The CDR3 region is CASSRTYRDTPYEQYF. CDR3 bases: TGCGCCAGCAGCAGGACTTACCGGGACACACCCTACGAGCAGTACTTC.

The J gene is TRBJ2-5, the V gene TRBV19, with 11 bases identical to TRBD2. Germline loops: CDR1 LNHDA, CDR2 SQIVND (reference sequence). Trimming at V came to 5 bases and at J to 10 bases, leaving 27 bases not matched to a gene. This CDR3 is built from 20 residues. Here the CDR3 DNA reads TGTGCCAGTAGTTCTAAGGACAGGATTTTCGGTCTAGCGGGGGGATTGGGCCAGTACTTC. Translation: CASSSKDRIFGLAGGLGQYF.

V and J are TRBV6-5 and TRBJ1-6, with 7 bases aligning to TRBD1. The CDR3 length is 14 residues. The V and J ends lost 6 bases and 5 bases, in that order; junction bases with no gene match: 4. The germline CDR1 and CDR2 sequences are MNHEY and SVGAGI. This CDR3 reads CASRVQGHNSPLHF. In DNA, the CDR3 is TGTGCCAGCAGGGTACAGGGGCATAATTCACCCCTCCACTTT.

The V call is TRBV19, the J call TRBJ1-1; maybe TRBD1 (5 bases). The length of the CDR3 is 13 residues. Germline CDR1 LNHDA, CDR2 SQIVND (reference sequence). Trimming left V 5 bases short and J 2 bases short, with 9 bases between. The chain's CDR3 is CASSGRGNTEAFF. The CDR3 region has the DNA TGTGCCAGTAGTGGGAGGGGAAACACTGAAGCTTTCTTT.

V gene TRBV7-2 combines with J gene TRBJ2-5; 9 bases are shared with TRBD2. The length of the CDR3 is 15 residues. Germline V gene data show CDR1 as SGHTA and CDR2 as FQGNSA. With V trimmed by 4 bases and J by 8 bases, 11 bases remained unmatched. CDR3 sequence reads: CASSSLGSGGYTQYF. CDR3 sequence (DNA): TGTGCCAGCAGCTCCCTGGGTAGCGGGGGTTACACCCAGTACTTC.

This chain links TRBV29-1 with TRBJ1-2; D gene ambiguous. The CDR3 length is 15 residues. Trimming pared 2 bases from V and 8 bases from J, leaving 21 bases between. The germline V gene encodes CDR1 SQVTM and CDR2 ANQGSEA. The CDR3: CSVERRGQSAWGYTF. DNA of the CDR3: TGCAGCGTTGAACGGCGGGGTCAAAGCGCGTGGGGCTACACCTTC.

The V gene is TRBV6-5, the J gene TRBJ2-5; the match to TRBD1 covers 7 bases. This CDR3 comprises 15 residues. Germline V gives CDR1 MNHEY, CDR2 SVGAGI. V lost 5 bases, J lost 3 bases, and 9 bases stayed unmatched. CDR3 DNA: TGTGCCAGCAGTACCTTCGGGACAGAAAAAGAGACCCAGTACTTC. This translates into CASSTFGTEKETQYF.

The J gene is TRBJ1-1, the V gene TRBV30, with D perhaps matching TRBD1 (5 bases). V lost 1 base, J lost 2 bases, and 11 bases lay in between. Germline V gives CDR1 GTSNPN, CDR2 SVGIG (reference sequence). This CDR3 has 14 residues. CDR3 protein: CAWSETAGNTEAFF. In DNA, the CDR3 is TGTGCCTGGAGTGAGACAGCTGGAAACACTGAAGCTTTCTTT.

Here the CDR3 DNA reads TGTGCCAGCAGTGAGGGCAGCTATGGCTACACCTTC. As protein: CASSEGSYGYTF. The chain combines TRBV2 with TRBJ1-2; no reliable D call. The CDR3 has 12 amino acids. The V end was cut by 3 bases, the J end by 4 bases, with 6 bases between. The germline CDR1 and CDR2 sequences are SNHLY and FYNNEI. Combining the CDR3 with reference TRBV2 and TRBJ1-2 gives the whole variable domain EPEVTQTPSHQVTQMGQEVILRCVPISNHLYFYWYRQILGQKVEFLVSFYNNEISEKSEIFDDQFSVERPDGSNFTLKIRSTKLEDSAMYFCASSEGSYGYTFGSGTRLTVV.

The chain couples TRBV7-9 to TRBJ1-2; no clear D. The CDR3 runs to 15 residues. V lost 4 bases to trimming and J lost 4 bases, with 16 bases between them. Per the germline V gene, CDR1 is SEHNR and CDR2 is FQNEAQ (reference sequence). This CDR3 is CASSSPGRSRYGYTF. In nucleotides, the CDR3 is TGTGCCAGCAGCTCACCCGGGAGATCCCGCTATGGCTACACCTTC.

As DNA, the CDR3 is TGTGCCAGCACCATAAAGGGGGACCCTTACACCGGGGAGCTGTTTTTT. This sequence encodes CASTIKGDPYTGELFF. This rearrangement joins TRBV21-1 to TRBJ2-2; the table assigns TRBD1, which was not confirmed against the DNA. TRBV21-1 is a listed pseudogene. CDR3 length equals 16 residues.

The chain employs TRBV5-1 and TRBJ1-2; 8 nucleotides line up with TRBD1. Trimming at V came to 2 bases and at J to 1 base, leaving 7 bases not matched to a gene. The CDR3 has 16 residues. The germline CDR1 and CDR2 sequences are SGHRS and YFSETQ. CDR3 region: CASSFQGQALNYGYTF. The CDR3 region has the DNA TGCGCCAGCAGCTTTCAGGGACAGGCCCTTAACTATGGCTACACCTTC.

The chain links TRBV5-1 to TRBJ1-2, with D possibly matching TRBD1 (5 bases). V was pared by 1 base and J by 1 base, with 11 bases between. Germline CDR1 is SGHRS and CDR2 is YFSETQ. CDR3 length: 15 residues. CDR3 residues: CASSLLQGSNYGYTF. For the CDR3, the DNA is TGCGCCAGCAGCTTGCTCCAGGGAAGTAACTATGGCTACACCTTC.

The chain employs TRBV6-5 and TRBJ1-2, with D perhaps matching TRBD1 (6 bases). Per germline, CDR1 MNHEY and CDR2 SVGAGI. V shed 6 bases and J shed 7 bases, with 12 bases lying between them. The CDR3 length is 12 residues. CDR3 sequence reads: CASSLQGSGYTF. CDR3 DNA sequence: TGTGCCAGCAGCCTACAGGGAAGTGGCTACACCTTC.

The CDR3 loop is CASSPGGQLNEKLFF. In nucleotides, the CDR3 is TGTGCCAGCTCACCGGGCGGACAGCTAAATGAAAAACTGTTTTTT. The chain employs TRBV18 and TRBJ1-4, with D tentatively TRBD1 (6 bases). V shed 3 bases and J shed 5 bases, with 13 bases lying between them. The germline gives CDR1 KGHSH, CDR2 LQKENI. This CDR3 comprises 15 residues.

This clone was recorded only once. The rearrangement links TRBV7-2 to TRBJ1-1, with D perhaps matching TRBD1 (5 bases). Trimming removed 1 base at V and 0 bases at J, with 15 bases between. Germline V lookup: CDR1 SGHTA, CDR2 FQGNSA. The CDR3 contains 17 residues. The CDR3 nucleotides read TGTGCCAGCAGCTTAGGAGACAGAATAGCAATGAACACTGAAGCTTTCTTT. Its translation is CASSLGDRIAMNTEAFF.

The chain links TRBV7-8 to TRBJ2-2; a possible D gene is TRBD1 (5 bases). This CDR3 comprises 15 residues. Germline-derived CDR1 and CDR2 are SGHVS and FQNEAQ. V was trimmed by 2 bases and J by 2 bases, leaving 9 bases between them. CDR3 coding DNA: TGTGCCAGCAGCTTACAAGGGGTTAACACCGGGGAGCTGTTTTTT. This gives the protein CASSLQGVNTGELFF.

The rearrangement joins TRBV2 to TRBJ1-5, with D perhaps matching TRBD1 (5 bases). The CDR3 contains 13 residues. Trimming removed 9 bases at V and 7 bases at J, with 16 bases between. Per germline, CDR1 SNHLY and CDR2 FYNNEI. The CDR3 loop is CASRRGPGQPQHF. The CDR3 DNA reads as TGTGCCAGTCGGAGGGGCCCAGGGCAGCCCCAGCATTTT.

The gene calls are TRBV2 and TRBJ2-3, with 7 bases identical to TRBD2. The germline CDR1 and CDR2 sequences are SNHLY and FYNNEI. This CDR3 contains 14 residues. V was clipped by 8 bases and J by 2 bases; unmatched bases: 7. The CDR3 coding sequence is TGTGCCAGCGGTTGGGGGGGAATCACAGATACGCAGTATTTT. It is translated as CASGWGGITDTQYF.

The chain joins TRBV5-1 to TRBJ1-4; D is possibly TRBD1 (6 bases). V gave up 0 bases and J gave up 3 bases, with 9 bases separating them. The CDR3 runs to 15 residues. Germline V gene sequence: CDR1 SGHRS, CDR2 YFSETQ. Here the CDR3 reads CASSLDRAPNEKLFF. CDR3 in DNA: TGCGCCAGCAGCTTGGACAGGGCGCCTAATGAAAAACTGTTTTTT.

The rearrangement joins TRBV9 to TRBJ2-1; maybe TRBD1 (6 bases). V lost 5 bases to trimming and J lost 2 bases, with 14 bases between them. There are 15 residues in the CDR3. Germline V CDR1 and CDR2: SGDLS, YYNGEE. The CDR3 region has the DNA TGTGCCAGCAGTCGGGAACAGGGACCCTACAATGAGCAGTTCTTC. Amino acid sequence: CASSREQGPYNEQFF.

This clone was seen only once. Other DNA sequences in this sample translate to the same CDR3. The rearrangement joins TRBV5-1 to TRBJ1-5; 9 bases match TRBD1. CDR3 length: 14 amino acids. The V and J ends lost 4 bases and 4 bases, in that order; junction bases with no gene match: 3. The germline gives CDR1 SGHRS, CDR2 YFSETQ. The CDR3 sequence: CASSPDRGNQPQHF. The CDR3 DNA is TGCGCCAGCAGCCCGGACAGGGGAAATCAGCCCCAGCATTTT.

This chain connects TRBV5-6 to TRBJ2-6; unclear D gene. V was pared by 0 bases and J by 0 bases, with 7 bases between. Germline assignment: CDR1 SGHDT and CDR2 YYEEEE. This CDR3 is built from 16 residues. CDR3 region: CASSLARSSGANVLTF. The CDR3 DNA follows: TGTGCCAGCAGCTTGGCCAGGTCCTCTGGGGCCAACGTCCTGACTTTC.

This chain connects TRBV19 to TRBJ2-5; maybe TRBD2 (6 bases). Germline-derived CDR1 and CDR2 are LNHDA and SQIVND (reference sequence). CDR3 length equals 16 residues. Trimming removed 5 bases at V and 2 bases at J, with 18 bases between. The CDR3 here is CASSARGPLSQETQYF. The CDR3 DNA sequence: TGTGCCAGTAGTGCGCGGGGTCCGCTATCTCAAGAGACCCAGTACTTC.

The chain couples TRBV5-6 to TRBJ1-1; TRBD1 might be the D (5 bases). The V gene lost 3 bases and the J gene lost 4 bases, with 7 bases spanning the gap. Germline CDR1 reads SGHDT; CDR2 reads YYEEEE. The CDR3 is 12 amino acids. CDR3 coding DNA: TGTGCCAGCAGCTGGGGCTTCACTGAAGCTTTCTTT. Its translation: CASSWGFTEAFF.

The rearrangement joins TRBV18 to TRBJ1-3; D perhaps matches TRBD1 (5 bases). V was cut by 1 base and J by 0 bases, with 13 bases left in between. Per germline, CDR1 KGHSH and CDR2 LQKENI. The CDR3 contains 17 residues. As DNA, the CDR3 is TGTGCCAGCTCACCACTCTTGGACACGAGCTCTGGAAACACCATATATTTT. It translates to CASSPLLDTSSGNTIYF. The variable domain in full, completed from reference TRBV18 and TRBJ1-3, reads NAGVMQNPRHLVRRRGQEARLRCSPMKGHSHVYWYRQLPEEGLKFMVYLQKENIIDESGMPKERFSAEFPKEGPSILRIQQVVRGDSAAYFCASSPLLDTSSGNTIYFGEGSWLTVV.

J is TRBJ1-2 and V is TRBV6-1; 11 bases map to TRBD1. After removal of 1 base from V and 4 bases from J, the junction contained 2 bases not matched to a gene. CDR1 is MNHNS, CDR2 SASEGT, per germline. CDR3 length equals 15 residues. The CDR3: CASSEGTGGFYGYTF. CDR3 sequence (DNA): TGTGCCAGCAGTGAAGGGACAGGGGGCTTCTATGGCTACACCTTC.

The chain recombines TRBV5-1 with TRBJ2-2; 7 nucleotides line up with TRBD1. Trimming at V came to 0 bases and at J to 3 bases, leaving 2 bases not matched to a gene. The CDR3 consists of 15 residues. Germline CDR1 is SGHRS and CDR2 is YFSETQ. CDR3 sequence: CASSLGQGDTGELFF. CDR3 DNA: TGCGCCAGCAGCTTGGGACAGGGCGACACCGGGGAGCTGTTTTTT.

The rearrangement uses TRBV5-1 and TRBJ2-5; 11 bases fit TRBD2. CDR3 length: 17 amino acids. Unmatched junction bases numbered 6, after V lost 1 base and J lost 1 base. CDR1 and CDR2 (germline): SGHRS, YFSETQ. CDR3 protein: CASSLRGTSGIQETQYF. CDR3 sequence (DNA): TGCGCCAGCAGCTTGCGGGGGACTAGCGGAATCCAAGAGACCCAGTACTTC.

The chain carries TRBV2 and TRBJ1-1; 7 bases map to TRBD1. The CDR3 runs to 14 residues. Trimming removed 5 bases from V and 3 bases from J; junction bases left unmatched: 6. Germline loops: CDR1 SNHLY, CDR2 FYNNEI. The CDR3 is CASSKTGAYTEAFF. DNA for the CDR3: TGTGCCAGCAGTAAAACAGGGGCCTACACTGAAGCTTTCTTT.

The CDR3 spells CASSPNPVGQGRDQPQHF. The DNA for the CDR3 is TGTGCCAGCAGCCCTAATCCAGTGGGACAGGGGAGAGATCAGCCCCAGCATTTT. The genes are TRBV7-9 and TRBJ1-5; 10 bases line up with TRBD1. The CDR3 sequence is 18 residues long. The V gene end was trimmed by 5 bases and the J gene end by 5 bases; junction bases not matched to a gene: 15. CDR1 and CDR2 (germline): SEHNR, FQNEAQ (reference sequence).

The rearrangement joins TRBV6-2 or TRBV6-3 to TRBJ2-7; 11 bases are a match to TRBD1. CDR3 length equals 14 residues. The V gene end was trimmed by 5 bases and the J gene end by 3 bases; junction bases not matched to a gene: 3. The germline gives CDR1 MNHEY, CDR2 SVGEGT. In nucleotides, the CDR3 is TGTGCCAGCAGTCGGACAGGGGGCTTCTACGAGCAGTACGTC. It translates to CASSRTGGFYEQYV.